A selection of T cell receptor beta chains follows, all from one sample in a study of T-cell reconstitution after alpha-beta-depleted transplantation in children. TCRdb independently ran MiXCR on the PCR reads; one entry per CDR3 protein. The sample has 250,000 to 300,000 distinct CDR3 sequences, about a tenth seen once. The input for sequencing was PBMCs, taken before TCRalphabeta/CD19-depleted stem cell transplant. The origin of the receptors is a boy under two years old with acute myeloid leukemia, due to receive a stem cell transplant. The CDR3 runs from the conserved cysteine through the conserved F or W. A D gene is named only where the DNA matches it firmly. The size field is filled for only some rows; it gives once, few, many or a size class.

d_call j_call v_call cdr3_length clone_size cdr3_aa
NA TRBJ2-6 TRBV24-1 19 many CATSDPSEGVVSGANVLTF
TRBD1 TRBJ1-1 TRBV29-1 12 NA CSVDREPTEAFF
TRBD1 TRBJ2-6 TRBV4-3 19 NA CASSQDRTGEVWGANVLTF
NA TRBJ2-7 TRBV20-1 13 NA CSASLSRGGEQYF
NA TRBJ2-7 TRBV5-1 14 NA CASSLVQDPYEQYF
NA TRBJ2-1 TRBV5-4 15 many CASSLAAGLYNEQFF
TRBD1 TRBJ2-7 TRBV5-1 16 many CASSLALGQGVYEQYF
TRBD1 TRBJ2-3 TRBV14 15 few CASSHTDRGGDTQYF
TRBD1 TRBJ2-1 TRBV7-9 14 many CASSRDRSYNEQFF
NA TRBJ1-1 TRBV12-3/TRBV12-4 16 many CASSLAPGGMNTEAFF
NA TRBJ2-1 TRBV15 15 many CATSRDGHPDNEQFF
NA TRBJ2-7 TRBV20-1 9 many CSAGYEQYF
NA TRBJ2-6 TRBV12-3/TRBV12-4 17 many CASSSHGWAAGANVLTF
TRBD1 TRBJ1-4 TRBV5-4 14 many CASSTGTENEKLFF
TRBD2 TRBJ2-7 TRBV4-2 14 many CASSQGGGSYEQYF
TRBD2 TRBJ2-7 TRBV2 13 NA CASRTGTSGGFYF
TRBD2 TRBJ2-2 TRBV14 17 many CASSQLELAGRTGELFF